This is a list of T cell receptor beta chains from one sample in a study of human T cells and chemical hapten exposure. Each CDR3 protein gets one entry after TCRdb re-called the RACE reads with MiXCR. The sample holds 150,000 to 200,000 distinct CDR3 sequences, 20% to 25% seen once. Sequencing used whole blood, obtained in connection with sensitization to the hapten diphenylcyclopropenone (DPC). Source of these receptors: a woman aged 50 to 60 with alopecia areata. Some clones in this sample may be carry-over from other donors' samples. CDR3s include the opening cysteine and the closing phenylalanine or tryptophan. D genes are given only for firm matches. Size tells how often a clone was seen (once, few, many) or the class of an expanded clone, and some rows leave it out.

cdr3_length: 14; d_call: TRBD2; clone_size: .; j_call: TRBJ2-5; v_call: TRBV29-1; cdr3_nt: TGCAGCGTTTCCCCGGGAGGGCCGGGAGAGACCCAGTACTTC; cdr3_aa: CSVSPGGPGETQYF
cdr3_length: 14; d_call: .; clone_size: .; j_call: TRBJ1-5; v_call: TRBV6-1; cdr3_nt: TGTGCCAGCACCGATGGGGACAGCAATCAGCCCCAGCATTTT; cdr3_aa: CASTDGDSNQPQHF
cdr3_length: 15; d_call: .; clone_size: .; j_call: TRBJ1-5; v_call: TRBV5-5; cdr3_nt: TGTGCCAGCAGCCCAGATCAGGGACTTAATCAGCCCCAGCATTTT; cdr3_aa: CASSPDQGLNQPQHF
cdr3_length: 12; d_call: .; clone_size: .; j_call: TRBJ2-3; v_call: TRBV6-1; cdr3_nt: TGTGCCAGCAGTGAAGCGCTCGCCACGCAGTATTTT; cdr3_aa: CASSEALATQYF
cdr3_length: 14; d_call: TRBD1; clone_size: .; j_call: TRBJ1-4; v_call: TRBV29-1; cdr3_nt: TGCAGCGTTGATAGGGGACAGGGAGGTGAAAAACTGTTTTTT; cdr3_aa: CSVDRGQGGEKLFF
cdr3_length: 15; d_call: .; clone_size: .; j_call: TRBJ2-5; v_call: TRBV14; cdr3_nt: TGTGCCAGCAGCCATCCGGCAGGTCCCCAAGAGACCCAGTACTTC; cdr3_aa: CASSHPAGPQETQYF
cdr3_length: 14; d_call: TRBD1; clone_size: .; j_call: TRBJ1-3; v_call: TRBV12-3/TRBV12-4; cdr3_nt: TGTGCCAGCCAGAAAACAGGGGCCGTAAACACCATATATTTT; cdr3_aa: CASQKTGAVNTIYF
cdr3_length: 17; d_call: TRBD2; clone_size: .; j_call: TRBJ2-1; v_call: TRBV6-6; cdr3_nt: TGTGCCAGCAGTTCCCAGACTAGCGGGGGACCTTACAATGAGCAGTTCTTC; cdr3_aa: CASSSQTSGGPYNEQFF
cdr3_length: 16; d_call: .; clone_size: .; j_call: TRBJ1-1; v_call: TRBV5-1; cdr3_nt: TGCGCCAGCAGCCTGGACCGCGGCAGGGTGGGGACTGAAGCTTTCTTT; cdr3_aa: CASSLDRGRVGTEAFF
cdr3_length: 11; d_call: .; clone_size: many; j_call: TRBJ2-3; v_call: TRBV20-1; cdr3_nt: TGCAGTGCTGGGGTAACAGATACGCAGTATTTT; cdr3_aa: CSAGVTDTQYF
cdr3_length: 16; d_call: .; clone_size: .; j_call: TRBJ2-3; v_call: TRBV5-1; cdr3_nt: TGCGCCAGCAGCTTGGTGTTTAGCGGATACACAGATACGCAGTATTTT; cdr3_aa: CASSLVFSGYTDTQYF
cdr3_length: 15; d_call: .; clone_size: .; j_call: TRBJ1-2; v_call: TRBV28; cdr3_nt: TGTGCCAGCAGTTTAGTGGGGGGGCCTGCTGGAGGCTACACCTTC; cdr3_aa: CASSLVGGPAGGYTF
cdr3_length: 14; d_call: .; clone_size: few; j_call: TRBJ2-7; v_call: TRBV29-1; cdr3_nt: TGCAGCGTCGGACAGGTCCACGGGGGGGGGGAGCAGTACTTC; cdr3_aa: CSVGQVHGGGEQYF
cdr3_length: 13; d_call: .; clone_size: many; j_call: TRBJ1-6; v_call: TRBV10-3; cdr3_nt: TGTGCCATCAGTGAGTCGAGGGATTCACCCCTCCACTTT; cdr3_aa: CAISESRDSPLHF
cdr3_length: 15; d_call: TRBD2; clone_size: .; j_call: TRBJ2-1; v_call: TRBV5-1; cdr3_nt: TGCGCCAGCACCCCCTCGGGAGGTACCTACAATGAGCAGTTCTTC; cdr3_aa: CASTPSGGTYNEQFF
cdr3_length: 15; d_call: .; clone_size: .; j_call: TRBJ1-5; v_call: TRBV5-1; cdr3_nt: TGCGCCAGCAGCTCTGAGGCCGGGGGGGATCAGCCCCAGCATTTT; cdr3_aa: CASSSEAGGDQPQHF
cdr3_length: 14; d_call: TRBD2; clone_size: few; j_call: TRBJ2-1; v_call: TRBV20-1; cdr3_nt: TGCAGTGCCCGAAGACTAGCATCCTACAATGAGCAGTTCTTC; cdr3_aa: CSARRLASYNEQFF
cdr3_length: 14; d_call: TRBD1; clone_size: .; j_call: TRBJ2-3; v_call: TRBV29-1; cdr3_nt: TGCAGCGTTGGACAGGGGATCGGCACAGATACGCAGTATTTT; cdr3_aa: CSVGQGIGTDTQYF
cdr3_length: 15; d_call: TRBD1; clone_size: .; j_call: TRBJ2-2; v_call: TRBV11-2; cdr3_nt: TGTGCCAGCAGCACCTCCGGGACAGGGACTGGGGAGCTGTTTTTT; cdr3_aa: CASSTSGTGTGELFF
cdr3_length: 14; d_call: .; clone_size: few; j_call: TRBJ2-2; v_call: TRBV24-1; cdr3_nt: TGTGCCACCATGGCAGGAGCGAACACCGGGGAGCTGTTTTTT; cdr3_aa: CATMAGANTGELFF
cdr3_length: 17; d_call: TRBD1; clone_size: few; j_call: TRBJ2-2; v_call: TRBV7-9; cdr3_nt: TGTGCCAGCAGCGTGATCCCCGGAGACAGGGTTGGACTGGAGCTGTTTTTT; cdr3_aa: CASSVIPGDRVGLELFF
cdr3_length: 17; d_call: .; clone_size: .; j_call: TRBJ2-5; v_call: TRBV11-2; cdr3_nt: TGTGCCAGCAGCTTAGATACCCTCCGGGTCTTGAAAGAGACCCAGTACTTC; cdr3_aa: CASSLDTLRVLKETQYF
cdr3_length: 16; d_call: TRBD2; clone_size: few; j_call: TRBJ2-3; v_call: TRBV11-2; cdr3_nt: TGTGCCAGCAGCTACCTAGCGGGCCTGGGCACAGATACGCAGTATTTT; cdr3_aa: CASSYLAGLGTDTQYF
cdr3_length: 14; d_call: TRBD1; clone_size: .; j_call: TRBJ1-6; v_call: TRBV7-9; cdr3_nt: TGTGCCAGCAGCACCCGACAGGGTGGTTCACCCCTCCACTTT; cdr3_aa: CASSTRQGGSPLHF
cdr3_length: 16; d_call: TRBD1; clone_size: .; j_call: TRBJ2-1; v_call: TRBV28; cdr3_nt: TGTGCCAGCAGTCCAGTAGCCGCGGGCCGACAGGGTGAGCAGTTCTTC; cdr3_aa: CASSPVAAGRQGEQFF
cdr3_length: 15; d_call: TRBD1; clone_size: few; j_call: TRBJ1-2; v_call: TRBV9; cdr3_nt: TGTGCCAGCAGCACACAGGGACAGCGAAGCTATGGCTACACCTTC; cdr3_aa: CASSTQGQRSYGYTF
cdr3_length: 14; d_call: TRBD1; clone_size: .; j_call: TRBJ1-5; v_call: TRBV20-1; cdr3_nt: TGCAGTGCTAGAGAGGGCAGGACAGGGCAGCCCCAGCATTTT; cdr3_aa: CSAREGRTGQPQHF
cdr3_length: 17; d_call: .; clone_size: few; j_call: TRBJ1-3; v_call: TRBV11-2; cdr3_nt: TGTGCCAGCAGCTTGGGCCGCGCGGACACCTCTGGAAACACCATATATTTT; cdr3_aa: CASSLGRADTSGNTIYF
cdr3_length: 14; d_call: .; clone_size: once; j_call: TRBJ2-2; v_call: TRBV6-5; cdr3_nt: TGTGCCAGCAAAACGGGGAGACTCACCGGGGAGCTGTTTTTT; cdr3_aa: CASKTGRLTGELFF
cdr3_length: 13; d_call: .; clone_size: .; j_call: TRBJ2-7; v_call: TRBV29-1; cdr3_nt: TGCAGCGTTCCTCGGCCAGGGTCAGTAGAGCAGTACTTC; cdr3_aa: CSVPRPGSVEQYF
cdr3_length: 16; d_call: TRBD1; clone_size: .; j_call: TRBJ2-7; v_call: TRBV15; cdr3_nt: TGTGCCACCAGCAGAGTAACCGGGACAGGGGGCAACGAGCAGTACTTC; cdr3_aa: CATSRVTGTGGNEQYF
cdr3_length: 15; d_call: TRBD1; clone_size: many; j_call: TRBJ2-2; v_call: TRBV11-1; cdr3_nt: TGTGCCAGCAGCTCCCAACGGACAGGGACCGGGGAGCTGTTTTTT; cdr3_aa: CASSSQRTGTGELFF
cdr3_length: 13; d_call: .; clone_size: few; j_call: TRBJ2-5; v_call: TRBV20-1; cdr3_nt: TGCAGTGCGCCGGAGGCTGCGGGAGAGACCCAGTACTTC; cdr3_aa: CSAPEAAGETQYF
cdr3_length: 14; d_call: .; clone_size: .; j_call: TRBJ1-1; v_call: TRBV7-9; cdr3_nt: TGTGCCAGCAGCTTAGCAAGGGTGAACACTGAAGCTTTCTTT; cdr3_aa: CASSLARVNTEAFF
cdr3_length: 16; d_call: TRBD1; clone_size: few; j_call: TRBJ1-2; v_call: TRBV10-3; cdr3_nt: TGTGCCATCAGTGAGTCGACTGGGGACAGGGCTTATGGCTACACCTTC; cdr3_aa: CAISESTGDRAYGYTF
cdr3_length: 13; d_call: TRBD1; clone_size: few; j_call: TRBJ1-1; v_call: TRBV27; cdr3_nt: TGTGCCAGCAGTTTCAGGGGGCAAAGTGAAGCTTTCTTT; cdr3_aa: CASSFRGQSEAFF
cdr3_length: 17; d_call: TRBD1; clone_size: .; j_call: TRBJ2-1; v_call: TRBV5-1; cdr3_nt: TGCGCCAGCAGCTTGGGCATGGGGACAGTCTCCTACAATGAGCAGTTCTTC; cdr3_aa: CASSLGMGTVSYNEQFF
cdr3_length: 14; d_call: .; clone_size: few; j_call: TRBJ1-6; v_call: TRBV20-1; cdr3_nt: TGCAGTGCTAGAGGCAGATTTGGGGATTCACCCCTCCACTTT; cdr3_aa: CSARGRFGDSPLHF
cdr3_length: 14; d_call: .; clone_size: few; j_call: TRBJ2-5; v_call: TRBV29-1; cdr3_nt: TGCAGCGGGGAGACAGGTTGGGCGTCAGAGACCCAGTACTTC; cdr3_aa: CSGETGWASETQYF
cdr3_length: 15; d_call: .; clone_size: .; j_call: TRBJ1-5; v_call: TRBV6-1; cdr3_nt: TGTGCCAGCAGTGAACGACAGTATAGCAATCAGCCCCAGCATTTT; cdr3_aa: CASSERQYSNQPQHF
cdr3_length: 18; d_call: TRBD1; clone_size: few; j_call: TRBJ2-2; v_call: TRBV24-1; cdr3_nt: TGTGCCACCAGTGATCCCACGGTGATGACAGGGGACACCGGGGAGCTGTTTTTT; cdr3_aa: CATSDPTVMTGDTGELFF
cdr3_length: 16; d_call: .; clone_size: .; j_call: TRBJ2-2; v_call: TRBV29-1; cdr3_nt: TGCAGCGCTGGACACTCCTCGTCCTTGGACACCGGGGAGCTGTTTTTT; cdr3_aa: CSAGHSSSLDTGELFF
cdr3_length: 16; d_call: .; clone_size: .; j_call: TRBJ2-2; v_call: TRBV12-3/TRBV12-4; cdr3_nt: TGTGCCAGCAGTTTCGAAGGGTCACTCGCCACGGGGGAGCTGTTTTTT; cdr3_aa: CASSFEGSLATGELFF
cdr3_length: 14; d_call: .; clone_size: few; j_call: TRBJ2-3; v_call: TRBV6-1; cdr3_nt: TGTGCCAGCAGTGAAGTGTTAGACACAGATACGCAGTATTTT; cdr3_aa: CASSEVLDTDTQYF
cdr3_length: 12; d_call: .; clone_size: few; j_call: TRBJ2-1; v_call: TRBV7-9; cdr3_nt: TGTGCCAGCAGCTTCTCCCGTGATGAGCAGTTCTTC; cdr3_aa: CASSFSRDEQFF
cdr3_length: 14; d_call: TRBD1; clone_size: many; j_call: TRBJ2-4; v_call: TRBV20-1; cdr3_nt: TGCAGTGCCCTGGGGGAGACAGGGGAAAACATTCAGTACTTC; cdr3_aa: CSALGETGENIQYF
cdr3_length: 14; d_call: .; clone_size: few; j_call: TRBJ1-4; v_call: TRBV29-1; cdr3_nt: TGCAGCGTTGGAACAGGGTCCCTTAATGAAAAACTGTTTTTT; cdr3_aa: CSVGTGSLNEKLFF
cdr3_length: 16; d_call: TRBD1; clone_size: few; j_call: TRBJ1-2; v_call: TRBV7-8; cdr3_nt: TGTGCCAGCAGCTTCTCCGGGACAGGGATAACCTATGGCTACACCTTC; cdr3_aa: CASSFSGTGITYGYTF